Sequencing of this T cell receptor (beta chain) was carried out in a study of cytomegalovirus exposure and HLA in healthy donors. The CDR3 totals 17 residues. The germline gives CDR1 MGHRA, CDR2 YSYEKL. V trimming: 1 base; J trimming: 1 base; junction bases outside the gene matches: 5. The PCR employed 60 Vbeta primers together with 13 Jbeta primers. Sequencing was performed with immunoSEQ multiplex PCR; in TCRdb, only in-frame clones are kept and a portion is missing. The data contain some 99,000 clones, around 86% of them singletons. This sequence joins TRBV4-1 and TRBJ2-4; 9 nucleotides match TRBD2. The source of this sequence is a woman under 40 in good health and CMV-seronegative. Material: PBMCs. Here the CDR3 reads CASSQVLAGLAKNIQYF. For the CDR3, the DNA is TGCGCCAGCAGCCAAGTCCTAGCGGGACTTGCCAAAAACATTCAGTACTTC.